This is a list of T cell receptor beta chains from one sample in a study of vaccination and CD4 T cells after COVID-19. TCRdb analysed the PCR reads with MiXCR anew, one entry per CDR3 protein. The repertoire holds about 11,000 distinct CDR3 sequences, with 40% to 50% as singletons. Their antigens are not known. Sequenced input: CD4+ T cells from blood, cultured in vitro. Source of these receptors: a human donor who had recovered from COVID-19. Each CDR3 is given with its conserved first and last residue. A D gene is named only where the DNA matches it firmly. Expanded clones are given a class, and other clones once, few, many or no size at all.

NA	TRBV27	TRBJ2-7	16	TRBD1	CASSAPAGTGGYEQYF	TGTGCCAGCAGTGCCCCTGCCGGGACAGGGGGCTACGAGCAGTACTTC
few	TRBV11-2	TRBJ2-2	16	NA	CASSLAPVPNTGELFF	TGTGCCAGCAGCTTAGCGCCAGTACCGAACACCGGGGAGCTGTTTTTT
NA	TRBV20-1	TRBJ2-3	13	TRBD2	CSARGRGGDTQYF	TGCAGTGCTCGAGGGCGGGGGGGGGATACGCAGTATTTT
NA	TRBV20-1	TRBJ2-2	12	NA	CSAKKGFGELFF	TGCAGTGCGAAGAAAGGTTTCGGGGAGCTGTTTTTT
few	TRBV20-1	TRBJ2-1	16	TRBD2	CSAQPRLAGDWNEQFF	TGCAGTGCTCAACCCCGACTAGCGGGGGACTGGAATGAGCAGTTCTTC
NA	TRBV2	TRBJ2-3	17	NA	CASSEGTRVPSTDTQYF	TGTGCCAGCAGTGAAGGGACTCGCGTTCCTAGCACAGATACGCAGTATTTT
few	TRBV20-1	TRBJ1-5	15	TRBD1	CSASPPNRGNQPQHF	TGCAGTGCTAGCCCACCCAACAGGGGTAATCAGCCCCAGCATTTT
few	TRBV11-2	TRBJ2-7	12	NA	CASSLEGPKQYF	TGTGCCAGCAGCTTAGAGGGTCCTAAGCAGTACTTC
NA	TRBV30	TRBJ1-2	16	NA	CAWSPRRTASNYGYTF	TGTGCCTGGAGTCCCCGAAGGACGGCCTCTAACTATGGCTACACCTTC
NA	TRBV6-2/TRBV6-3	TRBJ2-2	18	TRBD2	CASSYASGGAWDTGELFF	TGTGCCAGCAGTTACGCTAGCGGGGGGGCCTGGGACACCGGGGAGCTGTTTTTT
NA	TRBV7-2	TRBJ1-2	12	NA	CVSSLEGFGYTF	TGTGTCAGCAGCTTAGAAGGATTTGGCTACACCTTC